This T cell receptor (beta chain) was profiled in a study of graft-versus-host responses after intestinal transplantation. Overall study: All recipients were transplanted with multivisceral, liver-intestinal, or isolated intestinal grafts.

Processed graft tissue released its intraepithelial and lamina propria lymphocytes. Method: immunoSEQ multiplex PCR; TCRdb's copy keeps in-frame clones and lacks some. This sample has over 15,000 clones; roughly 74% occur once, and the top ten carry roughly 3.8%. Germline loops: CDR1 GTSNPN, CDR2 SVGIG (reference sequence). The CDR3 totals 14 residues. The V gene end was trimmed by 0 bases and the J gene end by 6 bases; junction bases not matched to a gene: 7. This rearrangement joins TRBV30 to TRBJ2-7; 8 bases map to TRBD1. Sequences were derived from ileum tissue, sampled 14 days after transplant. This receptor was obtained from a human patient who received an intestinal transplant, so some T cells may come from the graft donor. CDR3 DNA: TGTGCCTGGAGTGTAGGACAGGGCGTTTCCGAGCAGTACTTC. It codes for CAWSVGQGVSEQYF. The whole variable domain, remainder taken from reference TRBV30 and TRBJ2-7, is SQTIHQWPATLVQPVGSPLSLECTVEGTSNPNLYWYRQAAGRGLQLLFYSVGIGQISSEVPQNLSASRPQDRQFILSSKKLLLSDSGFYLCAWSVGQGVSEQYFGPGTRLTVT.